The following is a T cell receptor (beta chain) sequence with its context. Antigen specificity is unknown. The method was immunoSEQ multiplex PCR; TCRdb's version includes in-frame clones alone and lacks a portion of them. The table has about 73,000 clones, 82% seen once. Only patients with spare fresh-frozen tumor and over two years of follow-up were included. All glioblastoma patients lacked an isocitrate dehydrogenase mutation. There are 16 residues in the CDR3. This sample is drawn from a study of glioma-infiltrating T cells after dendritic cell vaccination. Notes on the study in general: Survival was not directly related to TCR clonality in these patients. The cohort had few patients with full blood and tumor sets.

The rearrangement joins TRBV21-1 to TRBJ2-4; the DNA was not used to check the table's D call, TRBD2. TRBV21-1 is reported as a pseudogene. This receptor was identified in a human donor with glioblastoma. Sample: blood, taken before dendritic cell vaccination. In DNA form, the CDR3 reads TGTGCCACTAGGACTAGCGGGAGCTGGGCCAAAAACATTCAGTACTTC. Protein product: CATRTSGSWAKNIQYF.